The present T cell receptor (beta chain) was sequenced within a study of blood T cell repertoires in COVID-19. For the study at large: Acute-phase and convalescent COVID-19 samples originated in the United States, Italy and Spain.

Sequencing was performed with immunoSEQ multiplex PCR; in TCRdb, only in-frame clones are kept and a portion is missing. The table lists 280,000 or so clones, approximately 86% of them singletons. CDR3 length: 15 amino acids. Germline V gives CDR1 SGHTA, CDR2 FQGNSA. The V segment lost 5 bases and the J segment 6 bases; nucleotides outside the gene matches: 7. The sequence was collected from a woman aged 25 to 39 who had recovered from COVID-19. Sequenced material: peripheral blood. The gene calls are TRBV7-2 and TRBJ2-2; 9 bases are shared with TRBD2. The CDR3 DNA reads as TGTGCCAGCAGCCTCGGCGGGAGGGGGTCCGGGGAGCTGTTTTTT. As protein: CASSLGGRGSGELFF.